The rows below give T cell receptor beta chains drawn from one sample of a study of T cells after yellow fever vaccination. TCRdb independently ran MiXCR on the 5' RACE reads; one entry per CDR3 protein. Here the sample spans some 300,000 distinct CDR3 sequences, 7% to 9% being singletons. The material was PBMCs, obtained about 49 days after the first yellow fever vaccination. Source of these receptors: a man aged 18 to 29 who received the YFV17D yellow fever vaccine. CDR3s include the opening cysteine and the closing phenylalanine or tryptophan. D genes are given only for firm matches. Size is stated for part of the rows, as once, few or many counts, or as a class when the clone is expanded.

V	D	J	size	DNA	CDR3
TRBV5-1	TRBD1	TRBJ1-1	.	TGCGCCAGCAGCTTGGCAGGACAGGCCCTGAACACTGAAGCTTTCTTT	CASSLAGQALNTEAFF
TRBV29-1	TRBD1	TRBJ2-5	few	TGCAGCGTTGAACGGGGACAGTACCAAGAGACCCAGTACTTC	CSVERGQYQETQYF
TRBV10-3	TRBD2	TRBJ2-2	few	TGTGCCATCAGTGACCCCGGAAGCGGGGGGAAAAACGGGGAGCTGTTTTTT	CAISDPGSGGKNGELFF
TRBV4-3	TRBD1	TRBJ2-1	few	TGCGCCAGCAGCCAAGATGGACAGGGGGCGGATGAGCAGTTCTTC	CASSQDGQGADEQFF
TRBV7-9	TRBD1	TRBJ1-1	many	TGTGCCAGCAGCACCAGGGGGTTGGGCTCTGAAGCTTTCTTT	CASSTRGLGSEAFF
TRBV5-5	.	TRBJ2-7	few	TGTGCCAGCAGGCCCCCCCAGGTAGGACAGATGTACGAGCAGTACTTC	CASRPPQVGQMYEQYF
TRBV4-1	.	TRBJ1-5	.	TGCGCCAGCAGCCATCAGGGGTATCAGCCCCAGCATTTT	CASSHQGYQPQHF
TRBV5-1	TRBD2	TRBJ2-3	.	TGCGCCAGCAGAGGGACTAGCGGGGGGACGGATACGCAGTATTTT	CASRGTSGGTDTQYF
TRBV15	.	TRBJ2-5	.	TGTGCCACCAGCAGCGATTTAGGTATCCAAGAGACCCAGTACTTC	CATSSDLGIQETQYF
TRBV7-9	.	TRBJ1-1	.	TGTGCCAGCAGCTTCATCGGGCCTGAAGCTTTCTTT	CASSFIGPEAFF
TRBV29-1	.	TRBJ2-1	.	TGCAGCGTTGAAGGGGCAGCTACTTGGCCCTACAATGAGCAGTTCTTC	CSVEGAATWPYNEQFF
TRBV15	.	TRBJ1-1	few	TGTGCCACCAGTATCCGGGGAAAGAACACTGAAGCTTTCTTT	CATSIRGKNTEAFF
TRBV5-1	TRBD2	TRBJ2-5	.	TGCGCCAGCAGCATGTTCCTAGCGGGGGAAGAGACCCAGTACTTC	CASSMFLAGEETQYF
TRBV7-2	.	TRBJ2-5	.	TGTGCCAGCAGCTTAGGGCGGGTTGTGGTAGAGACCCAGTACTTC	CASSLGRVVVETQYF
TRBV9	TRBD2	TRBJ2-7	.	TGTGCCAGCAGCGTCGGCGGGGGGTTGACCTACGAGCAGTACTTC	CASSVGGGLTYEQYF
TRBV7-2	.	TRBJ2-5	few	TGTGCCAGCAGTTACATCGTGCCCACCCAGTACTTC	CASSYIVPTQYF
TRBV7-6	TRBD2	TRBJ2-1	.	TGTGCCAGCAGCTTAGCCCGACTAGCGTTCTACAATGAGCAGTTCTTC	CASSLARLAFYNEQFF
TRBV4-2	.	TRBJ2-3	few	TGTGCCAGCAGCCAAGATCGGAATTCGGCGCAGTATTTT	CASSQDRNSAQYF
TRBV28	.	TRBJ2-1	.	TGTGCCAGCACCCGGACCGAACGGTTTCCGTTCTTC	CASTRTERFPFF
TRBV5-1	TRBD2	TRBJ2-7	few	TGCGCCAGCAGCTTGGGGGCCCACGGGGGGACCTACGAGCAGTACTTC	CASSLGAHGGTYEQYF
TRBV3-1	TRBD1	TRBJ2-4	few	TGTGCCAGCAGCCTGACAGGGACAGACAAAAACATTCAGTACTTC	CASSLTGTDKNIQYF
TRBV6-5	TRBD1	TRBJ1-5	many	TGTGCCAGCAGTTCCGGACAGGGTCAAGATAGCAATCAGCCCCAGCATTTT	CASSSGQGQDSNQPQHF
TRBV7-2	.	TRBJ2-7	many	TGTGCCAGCAGCGCGCGGGACAGTAGCTCCTACGAGCAGTACTTC	CASSARDSSSYEQYF
TRBV15	TRBD2	TRBJ2-5	many	TGTGCCACCAGCAGAGACCCCGGGGGGGCGGAGACCCAGTACTTC	CATSRDPGGAETQYF
TRBV9	TRBD1	TRBJ2-2	.	TGTGCCAGCAGCGTAGTAAGGGACAGGAGGACCGGGGAGCTGTTTTTT	CASSVVRDRRTGELFF
TRBV10-3	.	TRBJ1-1	.	TGTGCCATCAGTGAAGGGACAACCTATCTCGAAGCTTTCTTT	CAISEGTTYLEAFF
TRBV4-1	TRBD1	TRBJ1-1	many	TGCGCCAGCAGCCGCCTGGGCCACGACAGGGTCACTGAAGCTTTCTTT	CASSRLGHDRVTEAFF
TRBV4-2	TRBD1	TRBJ1-1	few	TGTGCCAGCACCTTAGGTGGGCCGGGACAGAAGAACACTGAAGCTTTCTTT	CASTLGGPGQKNTEAFF
TRBV7-3	.	TRBJ2-7	.	TGTGCCAGCAGCTTAACCCATGATGGGGGCGAGCAGTACTTC	CASSLTHDGGEQYF
TRBV6-2/TRBV6-3	TRBD1	TRBJ1-5	.	TGTGCCAGCAGCACAAACAGGGGAAGTCAGCCCCAGCATTTT	CASSTNRGSQPQHF
TRBV28	.	TRBJ2-7	few	TGTGCCAGCAGCCCGGGCGGGGGCATCATCTACGAGCAGTACTTC	CASSPGGGIIYEQYF
TRBV5-6	.	TRBJ1-4	.	TGTGCCAGCAGCTCTTCCTTTACAGGTTTCTCTGAAAAACTGTTTTTT	CASSSSFTGFSEKLFF
TRBV5-1	.	TRBJ2-1	.	TGCGCCAGCAGGGGGGAGGCCAATGAGCAGTTCTTC	CASRGEANEQFF
TRBV6-5	TRBD1	TRBJ2-7	few	TGTGCCAGCAGTTCGGACAGGGGGCGTTACGAGCAGTACTTC	CASSSDRGRYEQYF
TRBV11-2	.	TRBJ2-5	.	TGTGCCAGCAGCTTAGTACTACCAAGAGAGACCCAGTACTTC	CASSLVLPRETQYF
TRBV4-1	.	TRBJ2-7	many	TGCGCCAGCAGGGGCTGGGGACGCTTCGAGCAGTACTTC	CASRGWGRFEQYF
TRBV2	TRBD2	TRBJ2-1	.	TGTGCCAGCAGCTATCCGGGCGGGGGTAAGGACCAAAGAGCCAACAATGAGCAGTTCTTC	CASSYPGGGKDQRANNEQFF
TRBV18	.	TRBJ2-7	few	TGTGCCAGCTCAGAGAGTTTTAACGAGCAGTACTTC	CASSESFNEQYF
TRBV5-1	.	TRBJ2-1	many	TGCGCCAGCACTATTGGGGCTGCGAGCTCCTACAATGAGCAGTTCTTC	CASTIGAASSYNEQFF
TRBV4-3	.	TRBJ2-2	.	TGCGCCAGCAGCTCACAAGCAGGAAGCGGGGAGCTGTTTTTT	CASSSQAGSGELFF
TRBV4-1	TRBD2	TRBJ2-3	.	TGCGCCAGCAGCCAAGGGACTAGGGAGACAGATACGCAGTATTTT	CASSQGTRETDTQYF
TRBV6-5	.	TRBJ2-1	few	TGTGCCAGCAGTTACTCCGGGGGGCAAACCTACAATGAGCAGTTCTTC	CASSYSGGQTYNEQFF
TRBV3-1	TRBD2	TRBJ2-5	few	TGTGCCAGCAGTCAAGCGGGGCTTAATCAAGAGACCCAGTACTTC	CASSQAGLNQETQYF
TRBV10-2	TRBD1	TRBJ1-6	.	TGCGCCACCCGCCGAGGGACAGGGGCCCAGTGGGCTAATTCACCCCTCCACTTT	CATRRGTGAQWANSPLHF
TRBV3-1	TRBD1	TRBJ2-5	.	TGTGCCAGCAGCTCGCGAGGACAGGGGTACGAAGAGACCCAGTACTTC	CASSSRGQGYEETQYF
TRBV7-9	TRBD1	TRBJ2-7	few	TGTGCCAGCAGCGCGACAGGGGGCGAGCAGTACTTC	CASSATGGEQYF
TRBV5-1	TRBD2	TRBJ2-3	few	TGCGCCAGCAGCTCGACTAGCGGGGGTTCGCAGTATTTT	CASSSTSGGSQYF
TRBV19	TRBD2	TRBJ2-5	few	TGTGCCAGTAGTGACCTAGGCGGGGGGCGAGTAGAGACCCAGTACTTC	CASSDLGGGRVETQYF
TRBV4-3	TRBD1	TRBJ1-1	few	TGCGCCAGCAGCCATCCCGACAGGGACACTGAAGCTTTCTTT	CASSHPDRDTEAFF
TRBV28	.	TRBJ2-5	many	TGTGCCAGCCTGAGGGGAACGCAAGAGACCCAGTACTTC	CASLRGTQETQYF
TRBV28	.	TRBJ1-4	.	TGTGCCAGCAGGACGACGGGAGCAACTAATGAAAAACTGTTTTTT	CASRTTGATNEKLFF